This paragraph reports one T cell receptor beta chain. A much larger clone is a single base away; this may be a read error. The sample comes from a study of T cells in Graves' hyperthyroidism and ophthalmopathy. Germline lookup yields CDR1 MGHRA and CDR2 YSYEKL. The CDR3 sequence is 13 residues long. The CDR3 regions of TCR beta were amplified from RNA transcripts. When the TCR CDR3 underwent first-round RT-PCR, the HTBI primer set was used. A single record per CDR3 protein comes from TCRdb applying MiXCR to the multiplex PCR reads. Among almost 600,000 distinct CDR3 sequences listed, 40% to 55% were seen once.

This chain connects TRBV4-1 to TRBJ2-7; no clear D gene. The TCR sequence derives from a woman under 30 with Graves' hyperthyroidism. Sequencing was performed on peripheral blood or thyroid tissue (not recorded which). This CDR3 is CASSQRRVSEQHF. For the CDR3, the DNA is TGCGCCAGCAGCCAAAGACGGGTTTCCGAGCAGCACTTC.